This T cell receptor (beta chain) was retrieved from a study of blood T cell repertoires in COVID-19. Study overall: The origin of the acute and convalescent COVID-19 samples was the United States, Italy and Spain. The cDNA or gDNA used as material had been derived from T cells, B-cell-depleted T cells, or PBMCs.

This CDR3 contains 14 residues. Trimming removed 5 bases from V and 8 bases from J, with 18 bases in between. Germline V lookup: CDR1 SGHAT, CDR2 FQNNGV. Clones were sequenced by immunoSEQ multiplex PCR, and TCRdb holds only the in-frame ones, with some missing. Of about 49,000 clones in the sample, approximately 86% were seen once. This chain connects TRBV11-2 to TRBJ1-2, with D unresolved. Specimen: peripheral blood. The TCR comes from a human donor in a cohort sampled during active COVID-19. CDR3 coding DNA: TGTGCCAGCAGCCAGAATGGCCCTGGGGAGGGCTACACCTTC. This codes for CASSQNGPGEGYTF. The variable domain in full, completed from reference TRBV11-2 and TRBJ1-2, reads EAGVAQSPRYKIIEKRQSVAFWCNPISGHATLYWYQQILGQGPKLLIQFQNNGVVDDSQLPKDRFSAERLKGVDSTLKIQPAKLEDSAVYLCASSQNGPGEGYTFGSGTRLTVV.